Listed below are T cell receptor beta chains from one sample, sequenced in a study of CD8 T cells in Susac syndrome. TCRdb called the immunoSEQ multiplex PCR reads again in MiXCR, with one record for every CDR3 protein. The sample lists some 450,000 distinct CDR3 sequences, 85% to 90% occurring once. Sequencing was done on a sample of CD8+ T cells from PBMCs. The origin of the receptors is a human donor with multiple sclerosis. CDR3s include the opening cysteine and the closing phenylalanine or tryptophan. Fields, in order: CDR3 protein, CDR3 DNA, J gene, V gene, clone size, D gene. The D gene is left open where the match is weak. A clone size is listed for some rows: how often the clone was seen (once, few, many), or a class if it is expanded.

CDR3aa: CASRTDTGELFF
CDR3nt: TGTGCCAGCCGGACTGACACCGGGGAGCTGTTTTTT
j_gene: TRBJ2-2
v_gene: TRBV28
abundance: NA
d_gene: NA

CDR3aa: CASSKANPSGEEETQYF
CDR3nt: TGTGCCAGCAGCAAAGCGAACCCTAGCGGGGAGGAAGAGACCCAGTACTTC
j_gene: TRBJ2-5
v_gene: TRBV7-2
abundance: NA
d_gene: TRBD2

CDR3aa: CSVERAAVNTEAFF
CDR3nt: TGCAGCGTTGAGAGGGCAGCAGTGAACACTGAAGCTTTCTTT
j_gene: TRBJ1-1
v_gene: TRBV29-1
abundance: NA
d_gene: NA

CDR3aa: CASSLDLGGGSEQYF
CDR3nt: TGTGCCAGCAGTTTGGATCTTGGGGGGGGAAGCGAGCAGTACTTC
j_gene: TRBJ2-7
v_gene: TRBV6-2/TRBV6-3
abundance: once
d_gene: TRBD2

CDR3aa: CASSSVRDRGFGNTIYF
CDR3nt: TGTGCCAGCAGCTCGGTCCGGGACAGGGGTTTCGGAAACACCATATATTTT
j_gene: TRBJ1-3
v_gene: TRBV7-9
abundance: NA
d_gene: TRBD1

CDR3aa: CAISEPGSQETQYF
CDR3nt: TGTGCCATCAGTGAGCCCGGGAGCCAAGAGACCCAGTACTTC
j_gene: TRBJ2-5
v_gene: TRBV10-3
abundance: NA
d_gene: NA

CDR3aa: CASMTGSLWFF
CDR3nt: TGTGCCAGCATGACGGGTTCGCTTTGGTTCTTC
j_gene: TRBJ2-1
v_gene: TRBV25-1
abundance: NA
d_gene: NA

CDR3aa: CAWSVQGGDGYTF
CDR3nt: TGTGCCTGGAGCGTGCAGGGAGGCGATGGCTACACCTTC
j_gene: TRBJ1-2
v_gene: TRBV30
abundance: NA
d_gene: NA

CDR3aa: CASSLPGTYQETQYF
CDR3nt: TGTGCCAGCAGCCTACCTGGGACATACCAAGAGACCCAGTACTTC
j_gene: TRBJ2-5
v_gene: TRBV3-1
abundance: NA
d_gene: NA

CDR3aa: CASSLAPLAAEDTDTQYF
CDR3nt: TGCGCCAGCAGCTTGGCCCCCTTGGCAGCGGAGGACACAGATACGCAGTATTTT
j_gene: TRBJ2-3
v_gene: TRBV5-1
abundance: NA
d_gene: NA

CDR3aa: CASSLTGGMDIQYF
CDR3nt: TGCGCCAGCAGCTTAACAGGGGGCATGGACATTCAGTACTTC
j_gene: TRBJ2-4
v_gene: TRBV5-1
abundance: few
d_gene: TRBD1

CDR3aa: CASSVRDRVPYGYTF
CDR3nt: TGTGCCAGCAGTGTACGGGACAGGGTACCTTATGGCTACACCTTC
j_gene: TRBJ1-2
v_gene: TRBV6-1
abundance: NA
d_gene: TRBD1

CDR3aa: CASSQTSGAQETQYF
CDR3nt: TGTGCCAGCAGCCAAACTAGCGGAGCCCAAGAGACCCAGTACTTC
j_gene: TRBJ2-5
v_gene: TRBV3-1
abundance: NA
d_gene: TRBD2

CDR3aa: CASSVDGTEGNTGELFF
CDR3nt: TGTGCCAGCAGCGTAGATGGGACAGAAGGTAACACCGGGGAGCTGTTTTTT
j_gene: TRBJ2-2
v_gene: TRBV9
abundance: NA
d_gene: TRBD1

CDR3aa: CAWSRDRVFTEAFF
CDR3nt: TGTGCCTGGAGTCGGGACAGGGTTTTCACTGAAGCTTTCTTT
j_gene: TRBJ1-1
v_gene: TRBV30
abundance: NA
d_gene: TRBD1

CDR3aa: CAWSWGTGELFF
CDR3nt: TGTGCCTGGAGTTGGGGGACCGGGGAGCTGTTTTTT
j_gene: TRBJ2-2
v_gene: TRBV30
abundance: few
d_gene: NA

CDR3aa: CAWSGLGGTSYEQYF
CDR3nt: TGTGCCTGGAGTGGTCTCGGGGGCACCTCCTACGAGCAGTACTTC
j_gene: TRBJ2-7
v_gene: TRBV30
abundance: NA
d_gene: NA

CDR3aa: CAISESQGLRYEQYF
CDR3nt: TGTGCCATCAGTGAGTCACAGGGCCTTCGCTACGAGCAGTACTTC
j_gene: TRBJ2-7
v_gene: TRBV10-3
abundance: NA
d_gene: NA

CDR3aa: CSVEVPRRPQHF
CDR3nt: TGCAGCGTTGAAGTTCCCCGAAGGCCCCAGCATTTT
j_gene: TRBJ1-5
v_gene: TRBV29-1
abundance: NA
d_gene: NA

CDR3aa: CSVVGAEAFF
CDR3nt: TGCAGCGTTGTGGGTGCGGAAGCTTTCTTT
j_gene: TRBJ1-1
v_gene: TRBV29-1
abundance: NA
d_gene: NA

CDR3aa: CASSHYSEVNTEAFF
CDR3nt: TGTGCCAGCAGCCACTACAGCGAGGTGAACACTGAAGCTTTCTTT
j_gene: TRBJ1-1
v_gene: TRBV11-2
abundance: NA
d_gene: NA

CDR3aa: CASSPGASGGPYYNEQFF
CDR3nt: TGTGCCAGCAGTCCGGGGGCTAGCGGGGGGCCCTACTACAATGAGCAGTTCTTC
j_gene: TRBJ2-1
v_gene: TRBV2
abundance: NA
d_gene: TRBD2

CDR3aa: CASSRSFSGSGREQFF
CDR3nt: TGTGCCAGCAGCCGATCGTTTAGCGGGAGCGGACGTGAGCAGTTCTTC
j_gene: TRBJ2-1
v_gene: TRBV7-6
abundance: NA
d_gene: TRBD2

CDR3aa: CASIHPVLFSGANVLTF
CDR3nt: TGTGCCAGCATCCACCCCGTCTTGTTTTCTGGGGCCAACGTCCTGACTTTC
j_gene: TRBJ2-6
v_gene: TRBV7-9
abundance: NA
d_gene: NA

CDR3aa: CASSLVILVNGYTF
CDR3nt: TGTGCCAGCAGCTTAGTAATTCTCGTAAATGGCTACACCTTC
j_gene: TRBJ1-2
v_gene: TRBV7-9
abundance: NA
d_gene: NA

CDR3aa: CAISGEGQGSQETQYF
CDR3nt: TGTGCCATCAGTGGAGAGGGACAGGGGAGTCAAGAGACCCAGTACTTC
j_gene: TRBJ2-5
v_gene: TRBV10-3
abundance: NA
d_gene: TRBD1

CDR3aa: CASSPGLASYEQYF
CDR3nt: TGCGCCAGCAGCCCCGGACTAGCCTCCTACGAGCAGTACTTC
j_gene: TRBJ2-7
v_gene: TRBV5-1
abundance: NA
d_gene: TRBD2

CDR3aa: CSVLAPNGELFF
CDR3nt: TGCAGCGTTCTTGCCCCTAACGGGGAGCTGTTTTTT
j_gene: TRBJ2-2
v_gene: TRBV29-1
abundance: NA
d_gene: NA

CDR3aa: CASSLRTLPEQYF
CDR3nt: TGTGCCAGCAGCTTAAGGACCCTCCCCGAGCAGTACTTC
j_gene: TRBJ2-7
v_gene: TRBV7-9
abundance: NA
d_gene: NA

CDR3aa: CASSSPLRGGYEQYF
CDR3nt: TGTGCCAGCAGTTCACCCCTCAGGGGTGGCTACGAGCAGTACTTC
j_gene: TRBJ2-7
v_gene: TRBV27
abundance: NA
d_gene: NA

CDR3aa: CASRPPEFYRYTF
CDR3nt: TGTGCCAGCAGACCCCCAGAATTCTATCGCTACACCTTC
j_gene: TRBJ1-2
v_gene: TRBV6-1
abundance: NA
d_gene: NA

CDR3aa: CASSSSRGGGGTDTQYF
CDR3nt: TGTGCCAGCAGTTCGTCTAGAGGGGGTGGTGGCACAGATACGCAGTATTTT
j_gene: TRBJ2-3
v_gene: TRBV6-5
abundance: NA
d_gene: NA

CDR3aa: CASSSHGQGVNNEQFF
CDR3nt: TGTGCCAGCAGTTCCCACGGACAGGGGGTTAACAATGAGCAGTTCTTC
j_gene: TRBJ2-1
v_gene: TRBV6-5
abundance: few
d_gene: TRBD1

CDR3aa: CASSQGRDYGYTF
CDR3nt: TGTGCCAGCAGCCAGGGACGGGACTATGGCTACACCTTC
j_gene: TRBJ1-2
v_gene: TRBV5-5
abundance: NA
d_gene: NA

CDR3aa: CASSWYRGSEDEQYF
CDR3nt: TGTGCCAGTAGTTGGTATCGCGGGAGTGAGGACGAGCAGTACTTC
j_gene: TRBJ2-7
v_gene: TRBV19
abundance: NA
d_gene: TRBD2

CDR3aa: CASSFPISGSPFGYEQYF
CDR3nt: TGTGCCAGCAGTTTTCCTATTAGCGGGAGTCCCTTTGGCTACGAGCAGTACTTC
j_gene: TRBJ2-7
v_gene: TRBV28
abundance: NA
d_gene: TRBD2

CDR3aa: CAISEHSSNYGYTF
CDR3nt: TGTGCCATCAGTGAGCACAGCTCTAACTATGGCTACACCTTC
j_gene: TRBJ1-2
v_gene: TRBV10-3
abundance: NA
d_gene: NA

CDR3aa: CASTQGDETQYF
CDR3nt: TGTGCCAGCACCCAGGGCGATGAGACCCAGTACTTC
j_gene: TRBJ2-5
v_gene: TRBV6-1
abundance: few
d_gene: NA

CDR3aa: CASSEALQNYYGTQYF
CDR3nt: TGTGCCAGCAGTGAAGCGCTGCAAAACTATTATGGTACGCAGTATTTT
j_gene: TRBJ2-3
v_gene: TRBV6-1
abundance: NA
d_gene: NA

CDR3aa: CASSAGQGSSYNEQFF
CDR3nt: TGTGCCAGCAGCGCGGGACAGGGGAGTTCCTACAATGAGCAGTTCTTC
j_gene: TRBJ2-1
v_gene: TRBV7-6
abundance: NA
d_gene: TRBD1

CDR3aa: CASSLEPRDQPQHF
CDR3nt: TGTGCCAGCAGTTTAGAGCCCAGAGATCAGCCCCAGCATTTT
j_gene: TRBJ1-5
v_gene: TRBV12-3/TRBV12-4
abundance: NA
d_gene: NA

CDR3aa: CSAGDRGEETQYF
CDR3nt: TGCAGTGCTGGGGACAGGGGTGAAGAGACCCAGTACTTC
j_gene: TRBJ2-5
v_gene: TRBV20-1
abundance: NA
d_gene: TRBD1

CDR3aa: CSAGGGENTEAFF
CDR3nt: TGCAGCGCTGGAGGAGGGGAGAACACTGAAGCTTTCTTT
j_gene: TRBJ1-1
v_gene: TRBV29-1
abundance: NA
d_gene: NA

CDR3aa: CASSSSGLAGDRIYNEQFF
CDR3nt: NA
j_gene: TRBJ2-1
v_gene: TRBV27
abundance: NA
d_gene: NA

CDR3aa: CASRSGEGNEQFF
CDR3nt: TGTGCCAGTAGGTCGGGGGAGGGGAATGAGCAGTTCTTC
j_gene: TRBJ2-1
v_gene: TRBV19
abundance: few
d_gene: TRBD2

CDR3aa: CASSDTSGRYNEQFF
CDR3nt: TGTGCCAGCAGTGATACTAGCGGGAGATACAATGAGCAGTTCTTC
j_gene: TRBJ2-1
v_gene: TRBV2
abundance: NA
d_gene: TRBD2